A single sample gave rise to the 29 T cell receptor beta chains below, sequenced in a study of regulatory T cells in long-lasting Graves disease. Documented time point: newly diagnosed GD, antithyroid drugs for less than 3 months. Preparation of the TCR library used RNA extracted from PBMCs. CDR3-region Arm-PCR and iRepertoire HTBI primers produced the TCR beta libraries. MiXCR, applied by TCRdb to the multiplex PCR reads, yields one record per CDR3 protein. The sample includes about 420,000 distinct CDR3 sequences, roughly 15% of them seen just once. These data also featured in a second study, about T cells in Graves' hyperthyroidism and ophthalmopathy.

Source: peripheral blood mononuclear cells (PBMCs), taken at new diagnosis, from a patient treated with antithyroid drugs. The origin of the receptors is a woman aged 18 to 35 with Graves disease.

In this sample, this clonotype turned up a few times. The DNA of the CDR3 is TGTGCCACCAGTGATTTGCTAGTTAATGAGCAGTTCTTC. Amino acids: CATSDLLVNEQFF. This chain links TRBV24-1 with TRBJ2-1; D remains unclear. The germline V gene encodes CDR1 KGHDR and CDR2 SFDVKD. Trimming pared 0 bases from V and 7 bases from J, leaving 6 bases between. The CDR3 runs to 13 residues.

This clonotype was seen a handful of times. V and J are TRBV3-1 and TRBJ2-7; D is undetermined. Trimming took 1 base from V and 5 from J, leaving 15 bases between them. CDR3 size: 15 residues. Germline CDR1 reads LGHDT; CDR2 reads YNNKEL (reference sequence). The CDR3 reads CASSQVKGRLDEQYF. The CDR3 DNA reads TGTGCCAGCAGCCAAGTTAAGGGAAGACTCGACGAGCAGTACTTC.

The rearrangement links TRBV7-2 to TRBJ2-1; 8 bases are a match to TRBD1. J was trimmed by 5 bases and V by 2 bases; bases with no gene match: 5. This CDR3 contains 15 residues. Per the germline V gene, CDR1 is SGHTA and CDR2 is FQGNSA. CDR3 residues: CASSLTRTGHNEQFF. DNA for the CDR3: TGTGCCAGCAGCTTAACGCGGACAGGGCACAATGAGCAGTTCTTC.

The V and J genes are TRBV2 and TRBJ1-4, with 7 bases identical to TRBD1. Trimming cost V 8 bases and J 5 bases; bases outside gene matches: 11. The length of the CDR3 is 15 residues. Looked up from germline, CDR1 is SNHLY and CDR2 is FYNNEI. The CDR3 sequence: CASVSRQGQNEKLFF. In DNA form, the CDR3 reads TGTGCCAGCGTTTCTCGACAGGGTCAGAATGAAAAACTGTTTTTT.

Details on this clonotype: A far larger clone differs by one base, so this is likely a read error. The chain carries TRBV11-3 and TRBJ2-3; a weak D match, TRBD1 (5 bases). With 5 bases removed from V and 4 bases from J, the gap between germline ends came to 13 bases. Germline CDR1 is SGHNT and CDR2 is YENEEA. CDR3 length: 14 amino acids. The CDR3 bases are TGTGCCAGCAGCCAACGGACAACGGCAGATACGCAGTATTTT. It translates to CASSQRTTADTQYF.

This clonotype was observed many times. The rearrangement uses TRBV2 and TRBJ2-7; no reliable D call. V dropped 6 bases and J dropped 6 bases, with 9 bases sitting between them. Germline V lookup: CDR1 SNHLY, CDR2 FYNNEI. The CDR3 is 11 residues long. CDR3 nucleotides: TGTGCCAGCAGCCCATTTCTCGAGCAGTACTTC. Encoded protein: CASSPFLEQYF.

Only a few counts were recorded for this clonotype. The J gene is TRBJ1-6, the V gene TRBV30; TRBD1 is a possible D gene (6 bases). V lost 3 bases and J lost 0, with 12 bases in between. The CDR3 sequence is 16 residues long. Germline CDR1 reads GTSNPN; CDR2 reads SVGIG (reference sequence). The CDR3 reads CAWSGQPSSYNSPLHF. CDR3 nucleotide sequence: TGTGCCTGGAGCGGACAGCCGAGCTCCTATAATTCACCCCTCCACTTT.

The rearrangement joins TRBV29-1 to TRBJ2-5, with 7 nucleotides matching TRBD1. The junction had 4 bases not matched to a gene; V was cut back by 4 bases and J by 5 bases. Germline-derived CDR1 and CDR2 are SQVTM and ANQGSEA. The CDR3 consists of 12 residues. CDR3 region: CSVGRRGETQYF. In DNA form, the CDR3 reads TGCAGCGTTGGGCGCAGGGGGGAGACCCAGTACTTC.

This clonotype has a count of ten or more. The V call is TRBV3-1, the J call TRBJ2-7; 7 bases match TRBD1. Per the germline V gene, CDR1 is LGHDT and CDR2 is YNNKEL (reference sequence). This CDR3 is 13 amino acids long. Trimming cost V 4 bases and J 3 bases; bases outside gene matches: 3. The CDR3 protein is CASSRNRGYEQYF. CDR3 nucleotide sequence: TGTGCCAGCAGCCGGAACAGGGGCTACGAGCAGTACTTC.

This clonotype was detected many times. J is TRBJ1-5 and V is TRBV28, with D unclear. V shed 7 bases and J shed 3 bases, with 13 bases lying between them. The CDR3 totals 14 residues. Germline V gene data show CDR1 as MDHEN and CDR2 as SYDVKM. CDR3 nucleotides: TGTGCCAGCAACCCCGCTACATTCAATCAGCCCCAGCATTTT. Encoded protein: CASNPATFNQPQHF.

There are a few counts of this clonotype. The DNA for the CDR3 is TGTGCCAGCAGCCAAACAAACATTGGTTCGCGGGACTGGAACACCGGGGAGCTGTTTTTT. This sequence encodes CASSQTNIGSRDWNTGELFF. The chain is built from TRBV28 and TRBJ2-2; D is possibly TRBD2 (6 bases). The CDR3 has 20 residues. Germline CDR1 and CDR2: MDHEN and SYDVKM. With 6 bases removed from V and 1 base from J, the gap between germline ends came to 27 bases.

This rearrangement joins TRBV12-3 or TRBV12-4 to TRBJ2-7, with D perhaps matching TRBD2 (6 bases). The DNA end lines up better with TRBJ2-3; the J call may be wrong. The CDR3 length is 14 residues. CDR3 protein: CASSGEVFTDTQYF. The CDR3 bases are TGTGCCAGCAGCGGGGAGGTGTTTACAGATACGCAGTATTTT.

This clonotype was seen many times. The chain links TRBV11-2 to TRBJ2-6; TRBD2 aligns across 10 bases. The ends lost 4 bases at V and 1 base at J; junction bases unmatched: 7. From germline, CDR1 is SGHAT and CDR2 FQNNGV. This CDR3 comprises 18 residues. The CDR3 loop is CASSSRLAGLSGANVLTF. In DNA form, the CDR3 reads TGTGCCAGCAGCTCACGACTAGCGGGTCTATCTGGGGCCAACGTCCTGACTTTC.

The table lists this clonotype with many counts. The genes are TRBV15 and TRBJ1-5; possibly TRBD1 for D (6 bases). Germline CDR1 reads LNHNV; CDR2 reads YYDKDF (reference sequence). Trimming cost V 0 bases and J 5 bases, with 14 bases left between them. This CDR3 comprises 16 residues. Here the CDR3 DNA reads TGTGCCACCAGCAGAGATCTCGGTGGGGGGCATCAGCCCCAGCATTTT. Protein product: CATSRDLGGGHQPQHF.

This clonotype came up many times. The chain carries TRBV6-2 or TRBV6-3 and TRBJ2-5; D is tentatively TRBD1 or TRBD2 (6 bases each). Trimming removed 8 bases at V and 5 bases at J, with 18 bases between. The germline CDR1 and CDR2 sequences are MNHEY and SVGEGT. The CDR3 has 14 residues. This chain's CDR3 is CASPRDKMGETQYF. The CDR3 DNA reads as TGTGCCAGCCCGCGGGACAAAATGGGGGAGACCCAGTACTTC.

This clonotype was observed many times. The gene calls are TRBV18 and TRBJ2-7; TRBD2 might be the D (6 bases). CDR3 length equals 14 residues. With 3 bases removed from V and 4 bases from J, the gap between germline ends came to 13 bases. From germline, CDR1 is KGHSH and CDR2 LQKENI. The CDR3 nucleotides are TGTGCCAGCTCACCGGGCGGGGATAAGTACGAGCAGTACTTC. This encodes CASSPGGDKYEQYF.

This clonotype was picked up many times. This chain links TRBV3-1 with TRBJ1-4; TRBD1 might be the D (5 bases). Germline V gene data show CDR1 as LGHDT and CDR2 as YNNKEL (reference sequence). CDR3 length: 11 amino acids. V was cut by 2 bases and J by 15 bases, with 10 bases left in between. In DNA form, the CDR3 reads TGTGCCAGCAGCCAATCGGCAGGGTTGTTTTTT. Translated, it gives CASSQSAGLFF.

The chain couples TRBV12-3 or TRBV12-4 to TRBJ2-4; D is undetermined. This CDR3 spans 14 amino acids. V was clipped by 6 bases and J by 3 bases, with 12 bases between them. The DNA for the CDR3 is TGTGCCAGCAGCCCCACGGCAGTCAAAAACATTCAGTACTTC. Encoded protein: CASSPTAVKNIQYF.

The chain combines TRBV7-9 with TRBJ2-5, with D possibly TRBD1 on 6 matching bases. Germline-derived CDR1 and CDR2 are SEHNR and FQNEAQ (reference sequence). Trimming took 2 bases from V and 0 from J, leaving 13 bases between them. This CDR3 spans 16 amino acids. CDR3 sequence (DNA): TGTGCCAGCAGCTTACATGAGGGGGAATACCAAGAGACCCAGTACTTC. Amino acid sequence: CASSLHEGEYQETQYF.

This chain joins TRBV20-1 and TRBJ2-1, with a tentative D call TRBD1 (5 bases). The CDR3 extends over 14 amino acids. V lost 5 bases, J lost 0 bases, and 11 bases lay in between. The germline V gene encodes CDR1 DFQATT and CDR2 SNEGSKA (reference sequence). The chain's CDR3 is CSAESQDSYNEQFF. In nucleotides, the CDR3 is TGCAGTGCTGAATCACAGGACTCCTACAATGAGCAGTTCTTC.

The V and J genes are TRBV27 and TRBJ2-2, with 7 bases matching TRBD1. J gave up 5 bases and V 5 bases, and 11 bases lay outside the gene matches. Germline CDR1 and CDR2: MNHEY and SMNVEV (reference sequence). This CDR3 has 16 amino acids. CDR3 sequence reads: CASSLSGAGGTGELFF. CDR3 coding DNA: TGTGCCAGCAGTCTCTCCGGGGCAGGGGGAACCGGGGAGCTGTTTTTT.

This clonotype was seen at least ten times. V usage is TRBV20-1 and J usage is TRBJ2-3, with D possibly matching TRBD1 (6 bases). The CDR3 runs to 14 residues. Per germline, CDR1 DFQATT and CDR2 SNEGSKA (reference sequence). Trimming stripped 5 bases from V and 6 bases from J, with 18 bases between. The CDR3 DNA reads TGCAGTGCTGGAATTCCGGACAGATGGGATACGCAGTATTTT. This codes for CSAGIPDRWDTQYF.

At least ten counts were recorded for this clonotype. The rearrangement joins TRBV6-5 to TRBJ2-7; D is uncertain. The CDR3 is 16 residues long. V was trimmed by 0 bases and J by 3 bases, leaving 15 bases between them. Germline assignment: CDR1 MNHEY and CDR2 SVGAGI. CDR3 sequence reads: CASSYSKGIGDYEQYF. As DNA, the CDR3 is TGTGCCAGCAGTTACTCGAAAGGTATTGGAGACTACGAGCAGTACTTC.

This clonotype was seen repeatedly, ten times or more. The rearrangement uses TRBV7-9 and TRBJ2-1, with 14 nucleotides matching TRBD2. The germline V gene encodes CDR1 SEHNR and CDR2 FQNEAQ (reference sequence). The CDR3 is 18 amino acids. Trimming cost V 3 bases and J 10 bases; bases outside gene matches: 14. CDR3 loop: CASSFSSWGLAGDREQFF. Here the CDR3 DNA reads TGTGCCAGCAGCTTCTCTAGTTGGGGACTAGCGGGAGACCGGGAGCAGTTCTTC.

This clonotype was seen only a few times. This may stem from a read error, because a much larger clone lies one nucleotide away. The chain links TRBV7-2 to TRBJ2-7; D is tentatively TRBD1 or TRBD2 (6 bases each). CDR1 SGHTA and CDR2 FQGNSA come from the germline V gene. This CDR3 contains 15 residues. The CDR3 sequence: CASSLGGGGSYGQYF. The DNA for the CDR3 is TGTGCCAGCAGCTTAGGAGGGGGAGGTTCCTACGGGCAGTACTTC.

There are many counts of this clonotype. The chain has TRBV29-1 and TRBJ2-3, with 9 bases fitting TRBD2. CDR1 is SQVTM, CDR2 ANQGSEA, per germline. V lost 1 base to trimming and J lost 6 bases; unmatched junction nucleotides: 14. The CDR3 is 17 residues long. CDR3 loop: CSVEVMAGGPGLDTQYF. The CDR3 bases are TGCAGCGTTGAAGTAATGGCGGGAGGGCCTGGTTTGGATACGCAGTATTTT.

This clonotype was detected a few times. The V and J genes are TRBV5-1 and TRBJ2-3, with 10 bases fitting TRBD1. The length of the CDR3 is 17 residues. The ends lost 4 bases at V and 1 base at J; junction bases unmatched: 9. The germline V gene has CDR1 SGHRS and CDR2 YFSETQ. The CDR3 bases are TGCGCCAGCAGCGAACGACAGGGGGCTTGGGGCACAGATACGCAGTATTTT. Its translation: CASSERQGAWGTDTQYF.

This clonotype was observed many times. This sequence joins TRBV3-1 and TRBJ2-1, with 13 positions matching TRBD2. The CDR3 consists of 19 residues. The V gene's germline CDR1 is LGHDT and CDR2 YNNKEL (reference sequence). V trimming: 1 base; J trimming: 3 bases; junction bases outside the gene matches: 9. The CDR3 here is CASSQAAGTSGTFYNEQFF. The CDR3 DNA reads as TGTGCCAGCAGCCAAGCCGCTGGGACTAGCGGGACCTTCTACAATGAGCAGTTCTTC.

The chain combines TRBV5-5 with TRBJ2-3, with 7 positions matching TRBD2. This CDR3 has 15 residues. Trimming took 0 bases from V and 4 from J; bases not matched to a gene: 5. Germline lookup yields CDR1 SGHKS and CDR2 YYEKEE (reference sequence). In nucleotides, the CDR3 is TGTGCCAGCAGCTTGGAGGGAGGGATCCCAGATACGCAGTATTTT. This encodes CASSLEGGIPDTQYF.